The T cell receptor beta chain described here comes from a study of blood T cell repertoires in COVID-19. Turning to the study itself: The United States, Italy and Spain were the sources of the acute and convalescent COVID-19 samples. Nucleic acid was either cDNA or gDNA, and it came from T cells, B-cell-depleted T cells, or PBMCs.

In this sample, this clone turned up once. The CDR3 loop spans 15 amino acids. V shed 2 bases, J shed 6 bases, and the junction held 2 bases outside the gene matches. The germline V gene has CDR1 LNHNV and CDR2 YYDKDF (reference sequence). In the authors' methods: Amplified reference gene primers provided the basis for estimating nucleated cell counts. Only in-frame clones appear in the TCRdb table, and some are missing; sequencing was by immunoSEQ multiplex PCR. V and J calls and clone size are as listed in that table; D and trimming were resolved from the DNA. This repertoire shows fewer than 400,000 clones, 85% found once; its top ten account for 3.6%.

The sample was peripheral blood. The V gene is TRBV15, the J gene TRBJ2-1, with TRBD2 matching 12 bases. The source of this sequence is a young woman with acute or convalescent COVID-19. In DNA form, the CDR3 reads TGTGCCACCAGCAGAACTAGCGGGGGGCTCAATGAGCAGTTCTTC. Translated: CATSRTSGGLNEQFF.